The clone carrying this T cell receptor beta chain came up a few times. Per the study methods: Cell counts per sample came from amplifying reference gene primers. The protocol was immunoSEQ multiplex PCR, while the TCRdb copy is restricted to in-frame clones and leaves out a portion. V, J and clone size reflect that table, while D and trimming were determined from the DNA. The sample comprises roughly 250,000 clones, roughly 91% of which are singletons, and about 2% rests with the top ten. J was trimmed by 4 bases and V by 10 bases; bases with no gene match: 6. Germline CDR1 is SEHNR and CDR2 is FQNEAQ (reference sequence). The CDR3 covers 14 residues. This record comes from a study of blood T cell repertoires in COVID-19. Study-level information: Samples taken during acute and convalescent COVID-19 were collected in the United States, Italy and Spain.

Study members were between about 18 and 100 years old and lived in 24 US regions. This chain connects TRBV7-9 to TRBJ2-1; 11 bases are shared with TRBD2. This TCR was sampled from a middle-aged woman with acute COVID-19. The sample comprised PBMCs or T cells enriched from blood (not recorded which). The CDR3 DNA is TGTGCCACGCGTACTAGCGGGGGTTACAATGAGCAGTTCTTC. It codes for CATRTSGGYNEQFF.